The next 17 T cell receptor beta chains were all read from a single sample in a study of post-analysis software for immune sequencing data. Which antigens these TCRs recognize remains unknown. TCR beta cDNA libraries included unique molecular identifiers. TCRdb reprocessed the PCR reads with MiXCR, giving one entry per CDR3 protein. The repertoire holds 740,000 or so distinct CDR3 sequences, roughly 50% seen once, with 4.6% in the top ten. Broader study findings: With TRBV5-6, TRBV5-1 and TRBV20-1 included, 4 to 6 TRBV segments were more frequent in patients than in controls.

Sequences were obtained from blood. These receptor sequences come from a girl aged 5-17 years with multiple sclerosis.

This chain connects TRBV7-9 to TRBJ2-5; TRBD2 aligns across 10 bases. CDR1 and CDR2 (germline): SEHNR, FQNEAQ (reference sequence). There are 14 residues in the CDR3. V lost 7 bases and J lost 11; bases outside the gene matches: 13. CDR3 bases: TGTGCCAGCACCGGGACTAGCGCATACAATGAGCAGTACTTC. Translation gives CASTGTSAYNEQYF.

The gene calls are TRBV2 and TRBJ1-1; no firm D call. Per germline, CDR1 SNHLY and CDR2 FYNNEI. The V and J ends lost 4 bases and 12 bases respectively, with 15 bases between them. This CDR3 is built from 12 residues. The CDR3 spells CASSGRVGNPFF. In DNA form, the CDR3 reads TGTGCCAGCAGTGGAAGGGTGGGGAACCCTTTCTTT. Supplemented by reference TRBV2 and TRBJ1-1, the full variable domain reads EPEVTQTPSHQVTQMGQEVILRCVPISNHLYFYWYRQILGQKVEFLVSFYNNEISEKSEIFDDQFSVERPDGSNFTLKIRSTKLEDSAMYFCASSGRVGNPFFGQGTRLTVV.

The chain uses TRBV7-9 and TRBJ2-1, with D possibly TRBD1 on 5 matching bases. Germline V lookup: CDR1 SEHNR, CDR2 FQNEAQ (reference sequence). Trimming cost V 3 bases and J 10 bases, with 10 bases left between them. The CDR3 runs to 12 residues. The CDR3 protein is CASSLGPVEQFF. In nucleotides, the CDR3 is TGTGCCAGCAGCTTGGGGCCGGTAGAGCAGTTCTTC.

J is TRBJ2-7 and V is TRBV2, with D possibly being TRBD1 (6 bases). Germline V gives CDR1 SNHLY, CDR2 FYNNEI. The CDR3 is 15 residues long. V lost 2 bases and J 2 bases, leaving 13 bases between the germline ends. Here the CDR3 DNA reads TGTGCCAGCAGTGAATGGCGACAGGACACCTACGAGCAGTACTTC. It codes for CASSEWRQDTYEQYF. Supplemented by reference TRBV2 and TRBJ2-7, the full variable domain reads EPEVTQTPSHQVTQMGQEVILRCVPISNHLYFYWYRQILGQKVEFLVSFYNNEISEKSEIFDDQFSVERPDGSNFTLKIRSTKLEDSAMYFCASSEWRQDTYEQYFGPGTRLTVT.

The chain joins TRBV18 to TRBJ1-4; tentative D call: TRBD1 (6 bases). The germline CDR1 and CDR2 sequences are KGHSH and LQKENI. V lost 6 bases and J 4 bases, leaving 12 bases between the germline ends. This CDR3 has 14 residues. This CDR3 reads CASSRTASNEKLFF. For the CDR3, the DNA is TGTGCCAGCTCGCGGACAGCAAGTAATGAAAAACTGTTTTTT.

This clonotype was observed at least ten times. This sequence joins TRBV9 and TRBJ2-7; TRBD1 matches 9 bases. This CDR3 has 14 amino acids. Trimming took 4 bases from V and 6 from J; bases not matched to a gene: 8. CDR1 and CDR2 (germline): SGDLS, YYNGEE. The CDR3 nucleotides read TGTGCCAGCAGCATCATGGGACAGGGCAGCGAGCAGTACTTC. As protein: CASSIMGQGSEQYF.

The chain uses TRBV7-3 and TRBJ1-2; 10 bases match TRBD1. Per germline, CDR1 SGHTA and CDR2 FQGTGA. The CDR3 loop spans 15 amino acids. Trimming cost V 4 bases and J 3 bases; bases outside gene matches: 5. The CDR3 DNA follows: TGTGCCAGCAGCTCGGGACAGGGGTGGGACTATGGCTACACCTTC. It codes for CASSSGQGWDYGYTF. Variable domain in full (rest from reference TRBV7-3 and TRBJ1-2): GAGVSQTPSNKVTEKGKYVELRCDPISGHTALYWYRQSLGQGPEFLIYFQGTGAADDSGLPNDRFFAVRPEGSVSTLKIQRTERGDSAVYLCASSSGQGWDYGYTFGSGTRLTVV.

This clonotype appeared once. The chain has TRBV6-6 and TRBJ2-7; the D is unclear. V was pared by 2 bases and J by 0 bases, with 8 bases between. The V gene's germline CDR1 is MNHNY and CDR2 SVGAGI (reference sequence). CDR3 length: 14 amino acids. The CDR3 DNA sequence: TGTGCCAGCAGTTACCGAGCAGCCTCCTACGAGCAGTACTTC. Its protein is CASSYRAASYEQYF.

The chain has TRBV2 and TRBJ2-3, with a possible D match to TRBD1 (5 bases). This CDR3 is built from 18 residues. With 11 bases removed from V and 0 bases from J, the gap between germline ends came to 27 bases. Per germline, CDR1 SNHLY and CDR2 FYNNEI. The CDR3 DNA sequence: TGTGCCGTGGAGAGATCAGGGCCCTGTCCCTCTAGCACAGATACGCAGTATTTT. Its translation: CAVERSGPCPSSTDTQYF. The complete variable domain, with remaining parts taken from reference TRBV2 and TRBJ2-3, reads EPEVTQTPSHQVTQMGQEVILRCVPISNHLYFYWYRQILGQKVEFLVSFYNNEISEKSEIFDDQFSVERPDGSNFTLKIRSTKLEDSAMYFCAVERSGPCPSSTDTQYFGPGTRLTVL.

This clonotype has a single count. The V gene is TRBV7-3, the J gene TRBJ2-3; maybe TRBD2 (5 bases). CDR1 is SGHTA, CDR2 FQGTGA, per germline. There are 16 residues in the CDR3. V was pared by 4 bases and J by 1 base, with 15 bases between. The CDR3 here is CASSSTEALGTDTQYF. CDR3 bases: TGTGCCAGCAGCTCCACGGAGGCCTTAGGCACAGATACGCAGTATTTT.

The chain is built from TRBV2 and TRBJ1-4; no definite D call. V lost 7 bases and J lost 3, with 6 bases in between. The germline CDR1 and CDR2 sequences are SNHLY and FYNNEI. CDR3 length: 12 residues. CDR3 sequence (DNA): TGTGCCAGCAAGGAGTCTAATGAAAAACTGTTTTTT. This encodes CASKESNEKLFF. Using reference TRBV2 and TRBJ1-4 for the parts outside the CDR3, the full variable domain is EPEVTQTPSHQVTQMGQEVILRCVPISNHLYFYWYRQILGQKVEFLVSFYNNEISEKSEIFDDQFSVERPDGSNFTLKIRSTKLEDSAMYFCASKESNEKLFFGSGTQLSVL.

The chain has TRBV20-1 and TRBJ2-1; 7 positions agree with TRBD1. Germline-derived CDR1 and CDR2 are DFQATT and SNEGSKA (reference sequence). The CDR3 loop spans 16 amino acids. The V gene end was trimmed by 7 bases and the J gene end by 0 bases; junction bases not matched to a gene: 12. The CDR3 here is CSGSPPRGYSYNEQFF. CDR3 DNA sequence: TGCAGTGGCTCTCCACCCAGGGGGTACTCCTACAATGAGCAGTTCTTC.

The V call is TRBV12-3 or TRBV12-4, the J call TRBJ2-1, with D tentatively TRBD1 (6 bases). Between the trimmed V and J ends, which lost 3 bases and 5 bases, there was a span of 17 bases. The CDR3 spans 16 residues. The CDR3 coding sequence is TGTGCCAGCAGTTTCCACCTTTTAACAGGGAACAATGAGCAGTTCTTC. Protein product: CASSFHLLTGNNEQFF.

The chain couples TRBV7-8 to TRBJ2-3; D is undetermined. Trimming pared 2 bases from V and 0 bases from J, leaving 12 bases between. This CDR3 comprises 16 residues. Per the germline V gene, CDR1 is SGHVS and CDR2 is FQNEAQ. CDR3 DNA: TGTGCCAGCAGCTTACTTCTTGGCGAAAGCACAGATACGCAGTATTTT. Amino acids: CASSLLLGESTDTQYF.

The V and J genes are TRBV21-1 and TRBJ2-7; the table's D call, TRBD1, was not checked against the DNA. TRBV21-1 is noted as a pseudogene. This CDR3 contains 17 residues. CDR3 region: CASSNDRHRACRYEQYF. CDR3 bases: TGTGCCAGCAGCAATGACAGGCACAGGGCGTGCCGTTACGAGCAGTACTTC.

The chain couples TRBV20-1 to TRBJ1-5; no firm D call. This CDR3 is built from 13 residues. Germline-derived CDR1 and CDR2 are DFQATT and SNEGSKA (reference sequence). Trimming took off 6 bases at V and 2 bases at J, with 11 bases between the two ends. The CDR3 nucleotides read TGCAGTGCAACGGGAGCGGGCAATCAGCCCCAGCATTTT. Protein product: CSATGAGNQPQHF.

The CDR3 sequence: CASSSISQGARETQYF. For the CDR3, the DNA is TGCGCCAGCAGCTCAATTTCGCAGGGGGCGAGAGAGACCCAGTACTTC. The chain combines TRBV5-1 with TRBJ2-5; 8 bases fit TRBD1. This CDR3 has 16 amino acids. V gave up 3 bases and J gave up 4 bases; unmatched junction bases: 11. Germline V lookup: CDR1 SGHRS, CDR2 YFSETQ.